These 25 T cell receptor beta chains share one sample of origin, sequenced in a study of shared clonotypes between healthy human individuals. TCRdb keeps only in-frame clones here, not all; method: immunoSEQ multiplex PCR. The sample carries roughly 1,500,000 clones, approximately 98.5% recorded once. The sequenced material came from naive CD4+ T cells sorted from blood. The subset denotes: CD45RA+ positively selected. Receptors originate from a man aged 30 to 39 in good health.

The rearrangement links TRBV9 to TRBJ2-1, with 10 bases lining up with TRBD2. In germline, CDR1 is SGDLS, CDR2 YYNGEE. The junction had 4 bases not matched to a gene; V was cut back by 2 bases and J by 5 bases. This CDR3 has 15 amino acids. The DNA of the CDR3 is TGTGCCAGCAGCGTGAGCGGGAGGGCGAACAATGAGCAGTTCTTC. Its translation: CASSVSGRANNEQFF.

The rearrangement links TRBV10-3 to TRBJ1-4; D possibly corresponds to TRBD1 (6 bases). The V and J ends lost 10 bases and 4 bases respectively, with 13 bases between them. This CDR3 is 13 amino acids long. Per germline, CDR1 ENHRY and CDR2 SYGVKD. The CDR3 nucleotides read TGTGCCACCTCGGGGACAATTAATGAAAAACTGTTTTTT. This sequence encodes CATSGTINEKLFF.

The chain carries TRBV28 and TRBJ1-3; D not resolved. V gave up 6 bases and J gave up 0 bases, with 18 bases separating them. The CDR3 has 17 residues. Germline CDR1 MDHEN, CDR2 SYDVKM. CDR3 sequence reads: CASRASPGASSGNTIYF. The CDR3 bases are TGTGCCAGCAGGGCCTCCCCAGGAGCCTCCTCTGGAAACACCATATATTTT. Looking up the rest from reference TRBV28 and TRBJ1-3 gives the full variable domain: DVKVTQSSRYLVKRTGEKVFLECVQDMDHENMFWYRQDPGLGLRLIYFSYDVKMKEKGDIPEGYSVSREKKERFSLILESASTNQTSMYLCASRASPGASSGNTIYFGEGSWLTVV.

The rearrangement links TRBV5-1 to TRBJ2-3; 9 bases map to TRBD1. Unmatched junction bases numbered 16, after V lost 1 base and J lost 7 bases. The CDR3 length is 18 residues. CDR1 and CDR2 from the germline V gene are SGHRS and YFSETQ. Written as DNA, the CDR3 is TGCGCCAGCAGCTTGAGGAGTGGAGCCGGGACAGGGATAAATACGCAGTATTTT. It yields the protein CASSLRSGAGTGINTQYF.

The rearrangement joins TRBV5-4 to TRBJ2-2; 7 bases line up with TRBD1. Trimming removed 2 bases from V and 5 bases from J; junction bases left unmatched: 6. The CDR3 length is 15 residues. Germline-derived CDR1 and CDR2 are SGHNT and YYREEE (reference sequence). The chain's CDR3 is CASSLQGRQTGELFF. CDR3 in DNA: TGTGCCAGCAGCTTACAGGGGAGACAGACCGGGGAGCTGTTTTTT.

The genes are TRBV29-1 and TRBJ2-7; either TRBD1 or TRBD2 may fit D (6 bases each). Looked up from germline, CDR1 is SQVTM and CDR2 is ANQGSEA. Trimming took 5 bases from V and 7 from J, leaving 12 bases between them. This CDR3 has 11 residues. The DNA for the CDR3 is TGCAGCGTTACAAGGGGGGAAGAGCAGTACTTC. This encodes CSVTRGEEQYF.

V gene TRBV6-5 combines with J gene TRBJ2-4; 7 bases line up with TRBD1. The CDR3 is made up of 13 amino acids. Per the germline V gene, CDR1 is MNHEY and CDR2 is SVGAGI. Germline trimming cut 5 bases from V and 5 bases from J; bases unmatched to any gene: 3. In nucleotides, the CDR3 is TGTGCCAGCAGTACCGGGACAGAAAACATTCAGTACTTC. Translating gives CASSTGTENIQYF.

This chain uses TRBV18 with TRBJ1-1, with D hard to call. The ends were cut back, 3 bases at V and 0 bases at J, with 14 bases in the middle. The germline gives CDR1 KGHSH, CDR2 LQKENI. This CDR3 is 16 amino acids long. The CDR3 sequence: CASSPQITAMNTEAFF. DNA of the CDR3: TGTGCCAGCTCACCGCAAATTACCGCAATGAACACTGAAGCTTTCTTT.

This chain connects TRBV18 to TRBJ2-7; D might be TRBD1 (5 bases). The CDR3 has 16 amino acids. Germline lookup yields CDR1 KGHSH and CDR2 LQKENI. V lost 1 base and J 1 base, leaving 14 bases between the germline ends. The CDR3 nucleotides read TGTGCCAGCTCACCACGTGGCAGGGTGCAGTCCTACGAGCAGTACTTC. Translation: CASSPRGRVQSYEQYF.

This chain joins TRBV5-5 and TRBJ2-1; TRBD2 is a possible D gene (6 bases). Germline values: CDR1 SGHKS, CDR2 YYEKEE (reference sequence). This CDR3 is built from 17 residues. V was shortened by 0 bases and J by 9 bases, with 22 bases between the two germline ends. As DNA, the CDR3 is TGTGCCAGCAGCTTGGGGGTTAGCGGCTCTAGTTTGGCTGAGCAGTTCTTC. This codes for CASSLGVSGSSLAEQFF.

The chain uses TRBV5-4 and TRBJ1-1; possibly TRBD1 for D (6 bases). This CDR3 comprises 13 residues. Germline V gene data show CDR1 as SGHNT and CDR2 as YYREEE (reference sequence). V lost 0 bases and J lost 7, with 10 bases in between. Written as DNA, the CDR3 is TGTGCCAGCAGCTTGGACAGGGCTAATGAAGCTTTCTTT. Translating it yields CASSLDRANEAFF. Based on the CDR3 plus reference TRBV5-4 and TRBJ1-1, the full variable domain is ETGVTQSPTHLIKTRGQQVTLRCSSQSGHNTVSWYQQALGQGPQFIFQYYREEENGRGNFPPRFSGLQFPNYSSELNVNALELDDSALYLCASSLDRANEAFFGQGTRLTVV.

In this sample, this clone turned up once. The chain is built from TRBV18 and TRBJ2-7, with 7 positions matching TRBD1. This CDR3 has 14 amino acids. J gave up 5 bases and V 2 bases, and 6 bases lay outside the gene matches. Germline V gene sequence: CDR1 KGHSH, CDR2 LQKENI. The chain's CDR3 is CASSPYRGVHEQYF. The CDR3 DNA is TGTGCCAGCTCACCATACAGGGGCGTCCACGAGCAGTACTTC.

The rearrangement links TRBV7-6 to TRBJ2-3; D gene unclear. CDR3 length: 14 amino acids. The V end was cut by 2 bases, the J end by 4 bases, with 10 bases between. Germline lookup yields CDR1 SGHVS and CDR2 FNYEAQ. For the CDR3, the DNA is TGTGCCAGCAGCTTACGGGTACACCCAGATACGCAGTATTTT. It codes for CASSLRVHPDTQYF. The complete variable domain, with remaining parts taken from reference TRBV7-6 and TRBJ2-3, reads GAGVSQSPRYKVTKRGQDVALRCDPISGHVSLYWYRQALGQGPEFLTYFNYEAQQDKSGLPNDRFSAERPEGSISTLTIQRTEQRDSAMYRCASSLRVHPDTQYFGPGTRLTVL.

The rearrangement links TRBV19 to TRBJ1-1, with 7 nucleotides matching TRBD1. CDR3 length: 13 residues. V shed 4 bases and J 8 bases; nucleotides not matched to a gene: 7. In germline, CDR1 is LNHDA, CDR2 SQIVND (reference sequence). The CDR3: CASSTTRQGEAFF. In DNA, the CDR3 is TGTGCCAGTAGTACAACCAGACAGGGAGAAGCTTTCTTT.

This clone came up once. CDR3 region: CSVDFSYGYTF. CDR3 in DNA: TGCAGCGTTGATTTCAGCTATGGCTACACCTTC. The V gene is TRBV29-1, the J gene TRBJ1-2; D gene uncertain. From germline, CDR1 is SQVTM and CDR2 ANQGSEA. V was clipped by 3 bases and J by 4 bases, with 6 bases between them. The CDR3 runs 11 residues.

This chain links TRBV5-1 with TRBJ1-1, with TRBD1 as a possible D gene (6 bases). V shed 4 bases and J shed 6 bases, with 22 bases lying between them. This CDR3 contains 16 residues. Germline V gives CDR1 SGHRS, CDR2 YFSETQ. DNA of the CDR3: TGCGCCAGCAGCAGTATTCGGGACACCAGATTTTCTGAAGCTTTCTTT. Translation gives CASSSIRDTRFSEAFF. The complete variable domain, with remaining parts taken from reference TRBV5-1 and TRBJ1-1, reads KAGVTQTPRYLIKTRGQQVTLSCSPISGHRSVSWYQQTPGQGLQFLFEYFSETQRNKGNFPGRFSGRQFSNSRSEMNVSTLELGDSALYLCASSSIRDTRFSEAFFGQGTRLTVV.

The genes are TRBV19 and TRBJ1-2; no definite D call. The germline V gene encodes CDR1 LNHDA and CDR2 SQIVND (reference sequence). V was shortened by 4 bases and J by 8 bases, with 14 bases between the two germline ends. This CDR3 contains 13 residues. In nucleotides, the CDR3 is TGTGCCAGTAGTACCCTTGGATCGGGGGGCTACACCTTC. Its protein is CASSTLGSGGYTF.

The sample holds one count of this clone. The V gene is TRBV9, the J gene TRBJ1-4; D gene unclear. V was trimmed by 0 bases and J by 7 bases, leaving 10 bases between them. The CDR3 covers 14 residues. Germline V lookup: CDR1 SGDLS, CDR2 YYNGEE. DNA of the CDR3: TGTGCCAGCAGCGTAGAGGCGGTTGGTGAAAAACTGTTTTTT. Translation gives CASSVEAVGEKLFF.

V is TRBV6-5 and J is TRBJ1-2; the D is unclear. This CDR3 contains 11 residues. The germline gives CDR1 MNHEY, CDR2 SVGAGI. V was cut by 6 bases and J by 5 bases, with 7 bases left in between. The chain's CDR3 is CASSGGYGYTF. In DNA form, the CDR3 reads TGTGCCAGCAGCGGTGGGTATGGCTACACCTTC.

The chain uses TRBV5-4 and TRBJ1-4; D remains ambiguous. The germline V gene has CDR1 SGHNT and CDR2 YYREEE (reference sequence). V was cut by 0 bases and J by 0 bases, with 6 bases left in between. The CDR3 is made up of 15 amino acids. The CDR3 bases are TGTGCCAGCAGCTTGGCAGCTGCAACTAATGAAAAACTGTTTTTT. It yields the protein CASSLAAATNEKLFF.

CDR3 bases: TGTGCCAGCAGCTTAGTCGGGGAGGGTGAGGATACGCAGTATTTT. Protein: CASSLVGEGEDTQYF. The gene calls are TRBV7-2 and TRBJ2-3; 7 bases line up with TRBD2. CDR3 size: 15 residues. Germline values: CDR1 SGHTA, CDR2 FQGNSA. Trimming cost V 1 base and J 6 bases; bases outside gene matches: 7.

The rearrangement uses TRBV4-2 and TRBJ1-5; 9 nucleotides match TRBD1. The CDR3 length is 14 residues. J lost 4 bases, V lost 5 bases, and 3 bases had no gene match. CDR1 and CDR2 (germline): LGHNA, YNFKEQ. CDR3: CASSYGQGNQPQHF. The CDR3 nucleotides read TGTGCCAGCAGCTACGGACAGGGGAATCAGCCCCAGCATTTT.

The chain combines TRBV19 with TRBJ2-7; D perhaps matches TRBD1 (6 bases). The V end was cut by 6 bases, the J end by 3 bases, with 15 bases between. The germline gives CDR1 LNHDA, CDR2 SQIVND (reference sequence). The CDR3 runs to 14 residues. The CDR3 region is CASSPDRENYEQYF. As DNA, the CDR3 is TGTGCCAGTAGCCCGGACAGAGAGAACTACGAGCAGTACTTC.

This chain connects TRBV7-9 to TRBJ2-7, with 9 bases aligning to TRBD1. CDR3 length equals 14 residues. Germline lookup yields CDR1 SEHNR and CDR2 FQNEAQ (reference sequence). The V gene end was trimmed by 5 bases and the J gene end by 2 bases; junction bases not matched to a gene: 4. CDR3 amino acids: CASSTGTGPYEQYF. CDR3 nucleotide sequence: TGTGCCAGCAGCACCGGGACAGGGCCCTACGAGCAGTACTTC. Full variable domain (rest looked up from reference TRBV7-9 and TRBJ2-7): DTGVSQNPRHKITKRGQNVTFRCDPISEHNRLYWYRQTLGQGPEFLTYFQNEAQLEKSRLLSDRFSAERPKGSFSTLEIQRTEQGDSAMYLCASSTGTGPYEQYFGPGTRLTVT.

This rearrangement joins TRBV2 to TRBJ2-1; TRBD2 agrees at 9 bases. In germline, CDR1 is SNHLY, CDR2 FYNNEI. This CDR3 spans 15 amino acids. Trimming at V came to 6 bases and at J to 0 bases, leaving 3 bases not matched to a gene. This CDR3 is CASSQLAGSYNEQFF. In DNA, the CDR3 is TGTGCCAGCAGCCAACTAGCGGGCTCCTACAATGAGCAGTTCTTC. The whole variable domain, filled in from reference TRBV2 and TRBJ2-1, reads EPEVTQTPSHQVTQMGQEVILRCVPISNHLYFYWYRQILGQKVEFLVSFYNNEISEKSEIFDDQFSVERPDGSNFTLKIRSTKLEDSAMYFCASSQLAGSYNEQFFGPGTRLTVL.